The 29 T cell receptor beta chains in this list originate from one sample, sequenced in a study of regulatory dendritic cells for organ transplantation. Generated by immunoSEQ multiplex PCR, the TCRdb table keeps only in-frame clones and is missing some. There are almost 30,000 clones in the sample; over 60% occur only once, and about 2% lies in the top ten. The specimen sequenced was memory CD4+ T cells from blood. Described subset: CD45RO+ memory T cells. These receptor sequences come from a human donor in good health.

The CDR3 here is CASNLGQGPYGYTF. In nucleotides, the CDR3 is TGTGCCAGCAACTTGGGTCAGGGCCCCTATGGCTACACCTTC. The chain uses TRBV7-2 and TRBJ1-2; D may be TRBD1 (5 bases). In germline, CDR1 is SGHTA, CDR2 FQGNSA. Trimming removed 7 bases from V and 4 bases from J, with 16 bases in between. The CDR3 is 14 amino acids.

This clone was detected once. The CDR3 DNA reads as TGTGCCAGCCGGACAGGGGGGGCGAACACTGAAGCTTTCTTT. The encoded protein is CASRTGGANTEAFF. V and J are TRBV19 and TRBJ1-1, with TRBD1 matching 10 bases. In germline, CDR1 is LNHDA, CDR2 SQIVND (reference sequence). Trimming at V came to 9 bases and at J to 1 base, leaving 5 bases not matched to a gene. The CDR3 consists of 14 residues. The variable domain in full, completed from reference TRBV19 and TRBJ1-1, reads DGGITQSPKYLFRKEGQNVTLSCEQNLNHDAMYWYRQDPGQGLRLIYYSQIVNDFQKGDIAEGYSVSREKKESFPLTVTSAQKNPTAFYLCASRTGGANTEAFFGQGTRLTVV.

The V and J genes are TRBV5-4 and TRBJ1-2, with D hard to call. The CDR3 runs to 15 residues. Looked up from germline, CDR1 is SGHNT and CDR2 is YYREEE (reference sequence). Trimming took off 0 bases at V and 4 bases at J, with 13 bases between the two ends. Here the CDR3 reads CASSLAPSGVYGYTF. The CDR3 DNA reads as TGTGCCAGCAGCTTGGCCCCCTCCGGGGTCTATGGCTACACCTTC.

CDR3 nucleotides: TGTGCCAGCAGCTTGGATGGAGGCATGAACACTGAAGCTTTCTTT. Translation: CASSLDGGMNTEAFF. The chain is built from TRBV7-3 and TRBJ1-1; unclear D gene. Germline CDR1 and CDR2: SGHTA and FQGTGA. The CDR3 runs 15 residues. Trimming left V 3 bases short and J 0 bases short, with 11 bases between.

This clone appeared once. The chain carries TRBV7-3 and TRBJ2-1; tentative D call: TRBD1 (6 bases). The CDR3 length is 15 residues. V was shortened by 5 bases and J by 7 bases, with 18 bases between the two germline ends. Germline CDR1 reads SGHTA; CDR2 reads FQGTGA. The CDR3 loop is CASSPNRDTGNEQFF. The CDR3 DNA sequence: TGTGCCAGCAGCCCCAACCGGGACACAGGTAATGAGCAGTTCTTC.

The table lists this clone with a count of one. The chain employs TRBV6-1 and TRBJ2-7; D perhaps matches TRBD2 (6 bases). Per the germline V gene, CDR1 is MNHNS and CDR2 is SASEGT. V was clipped by 7 bases and J by 4 bases, with 17 bases between them. The CDR3 is 14 amino acids. CDR3 in amino acids: CASTKSGVGYEQYF. CDR3 DNA: TGTGCCAGCACCAAATCGGGAGTAGGTTACGAGCAGTACTTC.

This sequence joins TRBV18 and TRBJ1-2; D gene unclear. Germline CDR1 reads KGHSH; CDR2 reads LQKENI. This CDR3 is 13 amino acids long. The V and J ends lost 3 bases and 2 bases respectively, with 7 bases between them. As DNA, the CDR3 is TGTGCCAGCTCACCCACGACGAACTATGGCTACACCTTC. Its translation: CASSPTTNYGYTF.

In its sample, this clone was seen once. V is TRBV28 and J is TRBJ2-1; D call uncertain. The germline CDR1 and CDR2 sequences are MDHEN and SYDVKM. CDR3 length: 11 residues. V was pared by 7 bases and J by 13 bases, with 14 bases between. The chain's CDR3 is CASTDLRLQFF. The CDR3 DNA sequence: TGTGCCAGCACCGACCTCCGCCTCCAGTTCTTC.

The chain recombines TRBV2 with TRBJ2-1, with D unresolved. From germline, CDR1 is SNHLY and CDR2 FYNNEI. V was trimmed by 0 bases and J by 0 bases, leaving 9 bases between them. CDR3 length equals 16 residues. CDR3 amino acids: CASSEARRGSYNEQFF. CDR3 sequence (DNA): TGTGCCAGCAGTGAAGCGCGACGAGGCTCCTACAATGAGCAGTTCTTC.

The rearrangement links TRBV9 to TRBJ1-4; D not certain. This CDR3 is built from 14 residues. Germline V lookup: CDR1 SGDLS, CDR2 YYNGEE. V was cut by 2 bases and J by 3 bases, with 8 bases left in between. The CDR3 bases are TGTGCCAGCAGCGTCGGAGGGTCTAATGAAAAACTGTTTTTT. Encoded protein: CASSVGGSNEKLFF.

The chain uses TRBV29-1 and TRBJ1-1, with 7 bases aligning to TRBD1. This CDR3 contains 10 residues. Germline CDR1 is SQVTM and CDR2 is ANQGSEA. Trimming cost V 7 bases and J 11 bases; bases outside gene matches: 7. CDR3 coding DNA: TGCAGCGGAAAAGACAGGGATGCTTTCTTT. Residues: CSGKDRDAFF.

The V and J genes are TRBV20-1 and TRBJ2-3, with D unclear. Germline-derived CDR1 and CDR2 are DFQATT and SNEGSKA (reference sequence). Deletions cut 8 bases from V and 3 bases from J, with 9 bases between. The CDR3 length is 11 residues. DNA of the CDR3: TGCAGTCGTTGGGGTACAGATACGCAGTATTTT. This codes for CSRWGTDTQYF.

V gene TRBV7-9 combines with J gene TRBJ1-2, with D unresolved. CDR3 length equals 14 residues. V was cut by 1 base and J by 10 bases, with 16 bases left in between. Germline V gene data show CDR1 as SEHNR and CDR2 as FQNEAQ (reference sequence). The CDR3 sequence: CASSLDLIRWTYTF. In DNA form, the CDR3 reads TGTGCCAGCAGCTTAGACTTGATAAGGTGGACCTACACCTTC.

The J gene is TRBJ2-7, the V gene TRBV5-5; D is uncertain. The CDR3 extends over 13 amino acids. The germline gives CDR1 SGHKS, CDR2 YYEKEE (reference sequence). V was cut by 3 bases and J by 2 bases, with 9 bases left in between. CDR3: CASSSGGAYEQYF. CDR3 sequence (DNA): TGTGCCAGCAGCTCAGGCGGAGCCTACGAGCAGTACTTC. The whole variable domain, remainder taken from reference TRBV5-5 and TRBJ2-7, is DAGVTQSPTHLIKTRGQQVTLRCSPISGHKSVSWYQQVLGQGPQFIFQYYEKEERGRGNFPDRFSARQFPNYSSELNVNALLLGDSALYLCASSSGGAYEQYFGPGTRLTVT.

This rearrangement joins TRBV18 to TRBJ1-1, with D unclear. The CDR3 runs 15 residues. Trimming removed 5 bases at V and 1 base at J, with 14 bases between. Germline V gives CDR1 KGHSH, CDR2 LQKENI. CDR3 sequence (DNA): TGTGCCAGCTCATCTGACCAGGCCGGGAACACTGAAGCTTTCTTT. Translating it yields CASSSDQAGNTEAFF.

The chain joins TRBV18 to TRBJ2-1; 9 nucleotides match TRBD2. Germline V gene lookup returns CDR1 KGHSH and CDR2 LQKENI. J gave up 3 bases and V 3 bases, and 9 bases lay outside the gene matches. The CDR3 has 17 residues. DNA for the CDR3: TGTGCCAGCTCACCCGCGGGGAGCGGGGGGATCTACAATGAGCAGTTCTTC. Protein: CASSPAGSGGIYNEQFF.

The rearrangement joins TRBV6-5 to TRBJ1-2, with D perhaps matching TRBD1 (5 bases). Trimming pared 6 bases from V and 5 bases from J, leaving 7 bases between. The CDR3 has 11 amino acids. CDR1 and CDR2 (germline): MNHEY, SVGAGI. CDR3 nucleotides: TGTGCCAGCAGCCGGGGGTATGGCTACACCTTC. It encodes CASSRGYGYTF.

The V call is TRBV18, the J call TRBJ2-7; 8 bases fit TRBD1. Germline CDR1 reads KGHSH; CDR2 reads LQKENI. With V trimmed by 5 bases and J by 3 bases, 6 bases remained unmatched. There are 14 residues in the CDR3. CDR3 sequence (DNA): TGTGCCAGCTCAGCGACAGGGGTGCACTACGAGCAGTACTTC. Translated, it gives CASSATGVHYEQYF.

This rearrangement joins TRBV9 to TRBJ2-3, with unresolved D. With 0 bases removed from V and 6 bases from J, the gap between germline ends came to 14 bases. Germline CDR1 reads SGDLS; CDR2 reads YYNGEE. This CDR3 contains 15 residues. The CDR3, as DNA: TGTGCCAGCAGCGTAGGGATGGCCACCGGGGATACGCAGTATTTT. Amino acids: CASSVGMATGDTQYF.

The genes are TRBV11-3 and TRBJ1-1; the D gene is possibly TRBD1 (5 bases). Germline V gene sequence: CDR1 SGHNT, CDR2 YENEEA. The CDR3 is 12 residues long. V was cut by 5 bases and J by 8 bases, with 12 bases left in between. The CDR3 DNA reads TGTGCCAGCAGCCAAGTTCAGGGAGAAGCTTTCTTT. As protein: CASSQVQGEAFF.

The rearrangement links TRBV11-3 to TRBJ2-2, with D perhaps TRBD1 (5 bases). This CDR3 spans 17 amino acids. The V end was cut by 5 bases, the J end by 3 bases, with 19 bases between. Germline lookup yields CDR1 SGHNT and CDR2 YENEEA. CDR3 region: CASSPGTGRSDTGELFF. CDR3 in DNA: TGTGCCAGCAGCCCGGGTACAGGACGGAGTGACACCGGGGAGCTGTTTTTT.

This clone has only a few counts. The gene calls are TRBV4-1 and TRBJ2-2, with D unclear. CDR3 size: 17 residues. The germline CDR1 and CDR2 sequences are MGHRA and YSYEKL. V dropped 1 base and J dropped 0 bases, with 12 bases sitting between them. The CDR3 spells CASSQVREFANTGELFF. CDR3 nucleotides: TGCGCCAGCAGCCAAGTTCGCGAGTTCGCGAACACCGGGGAGCTGTTTTTT.

The chain recombines TRBV29-1 with TRBJ2-7; D is uncertain. The germline V gene encodes CDR1 SQVTM and CDR2 ANQGSEA. Trimming took 6 bases from V and 3 from J, leaving 12 bases between them. CDR3 size: 12 residues. The CDR3 DNA sequence: TGCAGCGTCGTAGTGAACTACTACGAGCAGTACTTC. Its translation: CSVVVNYYEQYF.

This rearrangement joins TRBV7-2 to TRBJ2-5, with D tentatively TRBD1 (5 bases). Germline-derived CDR1 and CDR2 are SGHTA and FQGNSA. V lost 4 bases and J 1 base, leaving 7 bases between the germline ends. The CDR3 is 13 residues long. In DNA form, the CDR3 reads TGTGCCAGCAGCTCCAGGGTCCAAGAGACCCAGTACTTC. This sequence encodes CASSSRVQETQYF.

The chain recombines TRBV6-4 with TRBJ2-2, with D uncertain. From germline, CDR1 is MRHNA and CDR2 SNTAGT. The CDR3 totals 13 residues. V was trimmed by 1 base and J by 1 base, leaving 1 base between them. CDR3 protein: CASSDWNTGELFF. The CDR3 bases are TGTGCCAGCAGTGACTGGAACACCGGGGAGCTGTTTTTT.

The chain links TRBV7-3 to TRBJ1-1; D is uncertain. The germline V and J ends were trimmed by 3 bases and 4 bases, with 9 bases remaining between them. CDR3 length: 13 amino acids. The germline gives CDR1 SGHTA, CDR2 FQGTGA. CDR3 DNA: TGTGCCAGCAGCTTGGTTGGTCGCACTGAAGCTTTCTTT. Its translation is CASSLVGRTEAFF.

V and J are TRBV15 and TRBJ1-1; D is unresolved. The germline gives CDR1 LNHNV, CDR2 YYDKDF (reference sequence). The CDR3 runs to 17 residues. V gave up 1 base and J gave up 0 bases, with 15 bases separating them. The CDR3 reads CATSRVRGLFLNTEAFF. CDR3 nucleotide sequence: TGTGCCACCAGCAGAGTTCGGGGATTATTCTTGAACACTGAAGCTTTCTTT.

This clone is a singleton in its sample. The chain uses TRBV10-2 and TRBJ1-2; D ambiguous. The CDR3 is 13 amino acids. Germline V gene sequence: CDR1 WSHSY, CDR2 SAAADI. Trimming stripped 3 bases from V and 8 bases from J, with 13 bases between. This CDR3 reads CASSDLRDGGYTF. DNA of the CDR3: TGCGCCAGCAGTGATCTCCGGGATGGCGGCTACACCTTC.

V and J are TRBV28 and TRBJ2-1; 10 nucleotides line up with TRBD2. V shed 9 bases, J shed 4 bases, and the junction held 12 bases outside the gene matches. Germline CDR1 reads MDHEN; CDR2 reads SYDVKM. CDR3 size: 16 residues. The CDR3 reads CASSSPASGRYNEQFF. CDR3 nucleotides: TGTGCCAGTAGCTCCCCCGCTAGCGGGAGATACAATGAGCAGTTCTTC.